Detailed here is one T cell receptor beta chain. This sample was taken from a study of shared T cell receptors in the human thymus. Trimming shortened V by 0 bases and J by 7 bases, and 18 bases separated the two germline ends. CDR3 length: 16 amino acids. Germline V gene sequence: CDR1 SGHTA, CDR2 FQGNSA. TCRdb keeps only in-frame clones here, not all; method: immunoSEQ multiplex PCR. Found here are 700,000 to 750,000 clones, 80% to 90% of them singletons; the top ten hold more than 0.01%. These data were likewise used in another study, on human thymus T cells. That study adds: Thymus tissue for the work was resected from patients undergoing corrective heart surgery.

The genes are TRBV7-2 and TRBJ1-2; D is unresolved. Sequencing input: thymocytes. This receptor was identified in a girl under three years old with a congenital heart defect. The DNA for the CDR3 is TGTGCCAGCAGCTTAGCATGGCCAGTGGAGTTCGGTGGCTACACCTTC. The encoded protein is CASSLAWPVEFGGYTF.